The 29 T cell receptor beta chains below were found in one sample sequenced in a study of CD8+ T cells in alopecia areata. Following RNA extraction, reverse transcription yielded cDNA that acted as the sequencing template. The protocol was immunoSEQ multiplex PCR, while the TCRdb copy is restricted to in-frame clones and leaves out a portion. The sample carries roughly 99,000 clones, 84% recorded once. Indicated treatment: oral pan-JAK inhibitor, 5-10 mg twice daily. The sample in question was CD8+ T cells sorted from blood, obtained at week 24, from a patient treated with tofacitinib. The receptors here all came from a human donor with alopecia areata.

The V call is TRBV7-9, the J call TRBJ2-3, with no clear D. Trimming removed 1 base from V and 5 bases from J, with 19 bases in between. The CDR3 runs 17 residues. Germline loops: CDR1 SEHNR, CDR2 FQNEAQ (reference sequence). DNA for the CDR3: TGTGCCAGCAGCTTAGGGGTGGTACCCCCGCCGCAAGATACGCAGTATTTT. Translating it yields CASSLGVVPPPQDTQYF.

This chain uses TRBV19 with TRBJ2-1; TRBD2 agrees at 12 bases. J lost 1 base, V lost 3 bases, and 4 bases had no gene match. The CDR3 sequence is 17 residues long. Germline V gene data show CDR1 as LNHDA and CDR2 as SQIVND (reference sequence). CDR3 sequence (DNA): TGTGCCAGTAGTATCCCGACTAGCGGGGGTTCCTACAATGAGCAGTTCTTC. It translates to CASSIPTSGGSYNEQFF.

The DNA for the CDR3 is TGTGCCACCAGCAGAGATACAGGAGGCCCAACTCGAGAGACCCAGTACTTC. Translated, it gives CATSRDTGGPTRETQYF. This chain uses TRBV15 with TRBJ2-5; D tentatively fits TRBD1 or TRBD2 (5 bases each). V was pared by 0 bases and J by 4 bases, with 18 bases between. This CDR3 contains 17 residues. Looked up from germline, CDR1 is LNHNV and CDR2 is YYDKDF (reference sequence).

The J gene is TRBJ2-3, the V gene TRBV2, with D hard to call. Per germline, CDR1 SNHLY and CDR2 FYNNEI. Trimming removed 3 bases from V and 5 bases from J, with 9 bases in between. CDR3 length equals 13 residues. The CDR3 spells CASSDTAVDTQYF. DNA of the CDR3: TGTGCCAGCAGTGATACGGCGGTAGATACGCAGTATTTT.

V usage is TRBV7-8 and J usage is TRBJ1-1, with D possibly TRBD1 on 5 matching bases. The CDR3 contains 14 residues. V was pared by 4 bases and J by 4 bases, with 13 bases between. Germline V gene data show CDR1 as SGHVS and CDR2 as FQNEAQ. CDR3 residues: CASSSGRGGTEAFF. The CDR3 DNA sequence: TGTGCCAGCAGCTCGGGGCGGGGGGGCACTGAAGCTTTCTTT.

The genes are TRBV9 and TRBJ1-1, with D tentatively TRBD1 (5 bases). The length of the CDR3 is 14 residues. With 5 bases removed from V and 0 bases from J, the gap between germline ends came to 11 bases. Germline values: CDR1 SGDLS, CDR2 YYNGEE. CDR3 coding DNA: TGTGCCAGCAGTCCCGACAGAGTGAACACTGAAGCTTTCTTT. This gives the protein CASSPDRVNTEAFF.

The chain carries TRBV11-1 and TRBJ2-2; TRBD2 matches at 7 bases. Germline V gene lookup returns CDR1 SGHAT and CDR2 FQDESV (reference sequence). After removal of 1 base from V and 5 bases from J, the junction contained 4 bases not matched to a gene. The CDR3 loop spans 15 amino acids. CDR3 coding DNA: TGTGCCAGCAGCTTAGAGGGGACTACGACCGGGGAGCTGTTTTTT. Residues: CASSLEGTTTGELFF.

The V gene is TRBV5-1, the J gene TRBJ2-7; 8 bases line up with TRBD2. Germline V CDR1 and CDR2: SGHRS, YFSETQ. With 4 bases clipped from V and 2 bases from J, the junction kept 5 bases outside the gene matches. The CDR3 is 14 residues long. Here the CDR3 DNA reads TGCGCCAGCAGCGAACGGGGGGGAACCTACGAGCAGTACTTC. This sequence encodes CASSERGGTYEQYF.

V and J are TRBV13 and TRBJ2-5; D is possibly TRBD1 or TRBD2 (5 bases each). The CDR3 spans 15 residues. Deletions cut 5 bases from V and 5 bases from J, with 18 bases between. The germline gives CDR1 PRHDT, CDR2 FYEKMQ (reference sequence). The CDR3: CASSEGFMFSETQYF. The CDR3 DNA follows: TGTGCCAGCAGCGAGGGGTTTATGTTTTCTGAGACCCAGTACTTC.

The gene calls are TRBV18 and TRBJ2-7; 10 nucleotides agree with TRBD1. The CDR3 is 15 residues long. Germline CDR1 KGHSH, CDR2 LQKENI. V trimming: 0 bases; J trimming: 3 bases; junction bases outside the gene matches: 2. This CDR3 is CASSPPGTGVYEQYF. The CDR3 coding sequence is TGTGCCAGCTCACCACCTGGGACAGGGGTCTACGAGCAGTACTTC.

This sequence joins TRBV7-8 and TRBJ2-1; the D is unclear. CDR1 and CDR2 from the germline V gene are SGHVS and FQNEAQ. The CDR3 sequence is 15 residues long. V dropped 1 base and J dropped 3 bases, with 10 bases sitting between them. The CDR3 DNA is TGTGCCAGCAGCTTAGGGGCAGCTTTCTACAATGAGCAGTTCTTC. Amino acid sequence: CASSLGAAFYNEQFF.

This chain's CDR3 is CASSLGAEMSETQYF. As DNA, the CDR3 is TGTGCCAGCAGCTTAGGAGCAGAAATGTCGGAGACCCAGTACTTC. The rearrangement uses TRBV7-9 and TRBJ2-5; no firm D call. Germline-derived CDR1 and CDR2 are SEHNR and FQNEAQ (reference sequence). Deletions cut 1 base from V and 5 bases from J, with 14 bases between. The CDR3 covers 15 residues.

The chain couples TRBV4-1 to TRBJ1-6, with 8 bases fitting TRBD1. This CDR3 has 16 residues. Germline V lookup: CDR1 MGHRA, CDR2 YSYEKL. V dropped 2 bases and J dropped 5; count of bases not matched to a gene: 5. The chain's CDR3 is CASSQLPGGDNSPLHF. The CDR3 nucleotides read TGCGCCAGCAGCCAACTCCCAGGGGGCGATAATTCACCCCTCCACTTT.

This clone was recorded only once. The chain links TRBV4-1 to TRBJ2-1; TRBD2 matches at 10 bases. The V segment lost 0 bases and the J segment 7 bases; nucleotides outside the gene matches: 9. Germline V CDR1 and CDR2: MGHRA, YSYEKL. The CDR3 contains 17 residues. In DNA form, the CDR3 reads TGCGCCAGCAGCCAAGACCCCAAGCGGGGGGGCCAGAATGAGCAGTTCTTC. This encodes CASSQDPKRGGQNEQFF.

V and J are TRBV7-2 and TRBJ2-3, with 9 bases identical to TRBD1. CDR1 is SGHTA and CDR2 is FQGNSA in the germline V gene. V trimming: 2 bases; J trimming: 4 bases; junction bases outside the gene matches: 4. The CDR3 has 15 amino acids. CDR3 DNA: TGTGCCAGCAGCTTATGGGACAGGGCGTCAGATACGCAGTATTTT. Its protein is CASSLWDRASDTQYF.

V gene TRBV5-1 combines with J gene TRBJ1-5, with D unresolved. The CDR3 contains 14 residues. V was trimmed by 2 bases and J by 2 bases, leaving 8 bases between them. In germline, CDR1 is SGHRS, CDR2 YFSETQ. The CDR3 is CASSLGGGNQPQHF. In DNA form, the CDR3 reads TGCGCCAGCAGCTTAGGTGGGGGCAATCAGCCCCAGCATTTT.

This clone was counted only a few times. J is TRBJ2-1 and V is TRBV4-3; 10 bases agree with TRBD2. CDR3 length equals 15 residues. In germline, CDR1 is LGHNA, CDR2 YSLEER. With V trimmed by 4 bases and J by 4 bases, 4 bases remained unmatched. In nucleotides, the CDR3 is TGCGCCAGCAGCCCCAGCGGGGGGGATTACAATGAGCAGTTCTTC. Protein sequence: CASSPSGGDYNEQFF.

The rearrangement uses TRBV2 and TRBJ2-2; tentatively, D is TRBD2 (6 bases). CDR3 length: 17 residues. The germline gives CDR1 SNHLY, CDR2 FYNNEI. V was pared by 2 bases and J by 3 bases, with 16 bases between. The CDR3 loop reads CASSESVGGDHTGELFF. DNA of the CDR3: TGTGCCAGCAGTGAATCGGTAGGAGGGGACCACACCGGGGAGCTGTTTTTT.

DNA of the CDR3: TGTGCCAGTAGTATTGCGTGGGACTACGAGCAGTACTTC. Translation gives CASSIAWDYEQYF. The V gene is TRBV19, the J gene TRBJ2-7; no reliable D call. Between the trimmed V and J ends, which lost 3 bases and 3 bases, there was a span of 9 bases. CDR1 and CDR2 (germline): LNHDA, SQIVND (reference sequence). The CDR3 covers 13 residues.

The gene calls are TRBV19 and TRBJ2-5; no reliable D call. In germline, CDR1 is LNHDA, CDR2 SQIVND (reference sequence). Trimming pared 6 bases from V and 0 bases from J, leaving 14 bases between. There are 15 residues in the CDR3. CDR3 in DNA: TGTGCCAGTAGGCTAACCGTGGGGAACCAAGAGACCCAGTACTTC. Its translation: CASRLTVGNQETQYF.

The chain has TRBV19 and TRBJ2-2; tentatively, D is TRBD2 (6 bases). The CDR3 is made up of 20 amino acids. Trimming took off 3 bases at V and 5 bases at J, with 28 bases between the two ends. CDR1 is LNHDA and CDR2 is SQIVND in the germline V gene (reference sequence). As DNA, the CDR3 is TGTGCCAGTAGTATCCTAATGGGGCACCTAGGAGGGGTAAAGACCGGGGAGCTGTTTTTT. Translation gives CASSILMGHLGGVKTGELFF.

The chain carries TRBV25-1 and TRBJ2-7; possible D gene TRBD2, 6 bases. CDR3 length equals 13 residues. The V and J ends lost 3 bases and 3 bases respectively, with 9 bases between them. Germline CDR1 MGHDK, CDR2 SYGVNS. CDR3 in amino acids: CASSDLGGYEQYF. For the CDR3, the DNA is TGTGCCAGCAGTGACCTGGGGGGCTACGAGCAGTACTTC.

The CDR3 nucleotides are TGTGCCAGCAGCAAAGAGGCCAAAGAGGGAGAGAACACTGAAGCTTTCTTT. Residues: CASSKEAKEGENTEAFF. V usage is TRBV21-1 and J usage is TRBJ1-1. TRBV21-1 is a documented pseudogene. This CDR3 comprises 17 residues.

The CDR3: CASSPRDSSQWRTDTQYF. As DNA, the CDR3 is TGTGCCAGCAGCCCCCGGGACAGCAGCCAATGGCGCACAGATACGCAGTATTTT. V and J are TRBV9 and TRBJ2-3; 7 bases match TRBD1. This CDR3 is 18 amino acids long. Per germline, CDR1 SGDLS and CDR2 YYNGEE. The trim removed 4 bases at V and 1 base at J, leaving 15 bases unmatched.

The rearrangement joins TRBV10-3 to TRBJ2-3; 8 nucleotides match TRBD2. The CDR3 sequence is 14 residues long. Germline V gene sequence: CDR1 ENHRY, CDR2 SYGVKD. V lost 7 bases, J lost 4 bases, and 7 bases stayed unmatched. The chain's CDR3 is CAIKGGGWADTQYF. The CDR3, as DNA: TGTGCCATCAAAGGCGGGGGGTGGGCAGATACGCAGTATTTT.

On this clone itself: Other DNA sequences of this sample code for an identical CDR3. The J gene is TRBJ1-1, the V gene TRBV7-9; TRBD1 is a possible D gene (5 bases). V dropped 0 bases and J dropped 3 bases, with 11 bases sitting between them. The CDR3 totals 15 residues. The germline CDR1 and CDR2 sequences are SEHNR and FQNEAQ (reference sequence). The CDR3 nucleotides are TGTGCCAGCAGCTTAGCCCAGGGCGGGGACACTGAAGCTTTCTTT. It is translated as CASSLAQGGDTEAFF.

The chain joins TRBV6-5 to TRBJ2-5; perhaps TRBD1 as D (5 bases). Trimming left V 2 bases short and J 5 bases short, with 15 bases between. The CDR3 totals 15 residues. Germline V gene lookup returns CDR1 MNHEY and CDR2 SVGAGI. In DNA form, the CDR3 reads TGTGCCAGCAGTTACGACAGTCAGGGCACGGAGACCCAGTACTTC. Protein product: CASSYDSQGTETQYF.

The genes are TRBV5-4 and TRBJ1-2; 8 bases line up with TRBD1. V lost 3 bases and J lost 8; bases outside the gene matches: 6. The CDR3 has 13 amino acids. From germline, CDR1 is SGHNT and CDR2 YYREEE (reference sequence). CDR3 sequence (DNA): TGTGCCAGCAGCTACACAGGGGGACAAGGCTACACCTTC. Its protein is CASSYTGGQGYTF. The full variable domain, with the rest looked up from reference TRBV5-4 and TRBJ1-2, is ETGVTQSPTHLIKTRGQQVTLRCSSQSGHNTVSWYQQALGQGPQFIFQYYREEENGRGNFPPRFSGLQFPNYSSELNVNALELDDSALYLCASSYTGGQGYTFGSGTRLTVV.

The chain joins TRBV7-9 to TRBJ2-1; no definite D call. Trimming took 6 bases from V and 0 from J, leaving 9 bases between them. Looked up from germline, CDR1 is SEHNR and CDR2 is FQNEAQ (reference sequence). There are 14 residues in the CDR3. DNA of the CDR3: TGTGCCAGCAGTGATACCAGCTCCTACAATGAGCAGTTCTTC. Its translation is CASSDTSSYNEQFF.